This T cell receptor beta chain originates from a study of identical twins. The CDR3 consists of 16 residues. The ends were cut back, 4 bases at V and 7 bases at J, with 20 bases in the middle. CDR1 and CDR2 from the germline V gene are MGHRA and YSYEKL. MiXCR was run by TCRdb on the 5' RACE reads, yielding one entry per CDR3 protein. The table has more than 1.5 million distinct CDR3 sequences, under 35% seen once. This clonotype was observed a handful of times. Sequencing was carried out using cord blood. The chain employs TRBV4-1 and TRBJ2-1; D possibly corresponds to TRBD1 (6 bases). This clonotype was obtained from a newborn girl in good health. CDR3 nucleotide sequence: TGCGCCAGCAGCCGACTGACAGGTCGACTGGAAAATGAGCAGTTCTTC. Translated: CASSRLTGRLENEQFF.